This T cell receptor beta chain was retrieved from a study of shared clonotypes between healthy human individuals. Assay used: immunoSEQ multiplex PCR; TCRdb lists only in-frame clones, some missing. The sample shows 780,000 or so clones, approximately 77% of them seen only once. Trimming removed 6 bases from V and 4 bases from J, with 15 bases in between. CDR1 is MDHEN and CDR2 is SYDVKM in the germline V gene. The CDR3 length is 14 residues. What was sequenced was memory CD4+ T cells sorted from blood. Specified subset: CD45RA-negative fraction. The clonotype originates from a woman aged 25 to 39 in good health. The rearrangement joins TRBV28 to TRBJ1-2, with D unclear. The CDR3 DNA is TGTGCCAGCAGCCCTTTGGCCTACACCTATGGCTACACCTTC. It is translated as CASSPLAYTYGYTF.